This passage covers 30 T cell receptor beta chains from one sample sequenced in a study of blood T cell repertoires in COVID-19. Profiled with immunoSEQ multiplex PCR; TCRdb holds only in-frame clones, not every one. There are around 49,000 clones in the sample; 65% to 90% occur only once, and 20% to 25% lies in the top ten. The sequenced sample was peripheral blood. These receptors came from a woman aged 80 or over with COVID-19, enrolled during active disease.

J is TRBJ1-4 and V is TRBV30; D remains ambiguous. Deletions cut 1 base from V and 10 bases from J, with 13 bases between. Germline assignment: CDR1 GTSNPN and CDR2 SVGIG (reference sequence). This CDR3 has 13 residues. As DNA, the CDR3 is TGTGCCTGGAGTGAGGTACGGAGAGGAAAACTGTTTTTT. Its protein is CAWSEVRRGKLFF.

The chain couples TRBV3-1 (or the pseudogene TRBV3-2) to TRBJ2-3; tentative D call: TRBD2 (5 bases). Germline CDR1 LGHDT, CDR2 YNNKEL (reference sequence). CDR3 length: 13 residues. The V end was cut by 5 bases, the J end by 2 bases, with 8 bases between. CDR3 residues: CASSARDTDTQYF. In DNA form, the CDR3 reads TGTGCCAGCAGCGCCCGGGACACAGATACGCAGTATTTT.

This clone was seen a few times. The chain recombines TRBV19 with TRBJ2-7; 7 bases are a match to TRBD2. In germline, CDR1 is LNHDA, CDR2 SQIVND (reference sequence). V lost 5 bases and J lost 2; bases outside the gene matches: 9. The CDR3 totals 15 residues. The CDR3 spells CASSESEAGTYEQYF. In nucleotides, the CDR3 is TGTGCCAGTAGTGAAAGCGAAGCGGGAACCTACGAGCAGTACTTC.

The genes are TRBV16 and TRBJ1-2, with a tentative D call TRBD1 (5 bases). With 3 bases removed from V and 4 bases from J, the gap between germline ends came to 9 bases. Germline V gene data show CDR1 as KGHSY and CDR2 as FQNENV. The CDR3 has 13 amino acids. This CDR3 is CASSQQGGYGYTF. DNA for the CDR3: TGTGCCAGCAGCCAGCAGGGAGGCTATGGCTACACCTTC.

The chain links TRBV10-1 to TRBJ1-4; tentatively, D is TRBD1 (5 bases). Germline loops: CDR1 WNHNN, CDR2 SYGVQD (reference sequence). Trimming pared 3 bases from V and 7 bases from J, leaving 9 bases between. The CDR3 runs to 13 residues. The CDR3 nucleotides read TGCGCCAGCAGTGACCGGACACGTGAAAAACTGTTTTTT. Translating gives CASSDRTREKLFF.

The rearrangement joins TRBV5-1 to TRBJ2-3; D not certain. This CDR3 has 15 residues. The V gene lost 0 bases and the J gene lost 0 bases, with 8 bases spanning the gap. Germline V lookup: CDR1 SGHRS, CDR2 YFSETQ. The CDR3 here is CASSLGPTSTDTQYF. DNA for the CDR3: TGCGCCAGCAGCTTGGGACCGACTAGCACAGATACGCAGTATTTT. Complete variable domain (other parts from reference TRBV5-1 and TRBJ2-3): KAGVTQTPRYLIKTRGQQVTLSCSPISGHRSVSWYQQTPGQGLQFLFEYFSETQRNKGNFPGRFSGRQFSNSRSEMNVSTLELGDSALYLCASSLGPTSTDTQYFGPGTRLTVL.

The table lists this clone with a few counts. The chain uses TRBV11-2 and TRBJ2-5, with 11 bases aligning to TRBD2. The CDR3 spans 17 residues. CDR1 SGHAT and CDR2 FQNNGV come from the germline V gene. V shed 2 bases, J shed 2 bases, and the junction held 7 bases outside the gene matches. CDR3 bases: TGTGCCAGCAGCTTAACCCCGGGACTAGCGGTTCAAGAGACCCAGTACTTC. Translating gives CASSLTPGLAVQETQYF.

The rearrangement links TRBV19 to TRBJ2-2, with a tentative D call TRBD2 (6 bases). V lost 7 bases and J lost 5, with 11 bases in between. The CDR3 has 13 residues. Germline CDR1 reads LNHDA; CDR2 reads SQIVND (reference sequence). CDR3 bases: TGTGCCAGTAAGACCGGGGGAACCGGGGAGCTGTTTTTT. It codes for CASKTGGTGELFF.

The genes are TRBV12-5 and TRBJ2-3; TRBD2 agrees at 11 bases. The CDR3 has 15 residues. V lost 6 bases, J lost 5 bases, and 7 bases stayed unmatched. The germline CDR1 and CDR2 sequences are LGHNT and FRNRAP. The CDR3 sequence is CASGKGLAEGDTQYF. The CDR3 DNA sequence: TGTGCTAGTGGCAAGGGACTAGCGGAGGGAGATACGCAGTATTTT.

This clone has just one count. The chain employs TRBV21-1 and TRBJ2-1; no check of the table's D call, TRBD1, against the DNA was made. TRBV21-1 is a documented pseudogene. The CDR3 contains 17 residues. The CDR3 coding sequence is TGTGCCAGCAGCAAAGCGCCCCCAAAAGTGGCCCCGCTCCAGCAGTTCTTC. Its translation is CASSKAPPKVAPLQQFF.

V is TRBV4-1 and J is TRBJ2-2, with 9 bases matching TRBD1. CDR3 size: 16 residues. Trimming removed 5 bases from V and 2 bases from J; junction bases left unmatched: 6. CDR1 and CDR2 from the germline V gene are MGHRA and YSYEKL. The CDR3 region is CASSVRQGVNTGELFF. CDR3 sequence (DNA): TGCGCCAGCAGCGTCCGACAGGGGGTTAACACCGGGGAGCTGTTTTTT.

This CDR3 reads CASSIGAGYGYTF. In DNA, the CDR3 is TGTGCCAGTAGTATAGGAGCCGGCTATGGCTACACCTTC. The rearrangement joins TRBV19 to TRBJ1-2; D gene unclear. V was cut by 1 base and J by 4 bases, with 7 bases left in between. Germline V CDR1 and CDR2: LNHDA, SQIVND (reference sequence). This CDR3 comprises 13 residues.

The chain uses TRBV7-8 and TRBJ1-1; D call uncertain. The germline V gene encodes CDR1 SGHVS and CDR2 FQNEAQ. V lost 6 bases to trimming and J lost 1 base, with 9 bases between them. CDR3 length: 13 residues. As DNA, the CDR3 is TGTGCCAGCAGACTAGGGCGGAACACTGAAGCTTTCTTT. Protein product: CASRLGRNTEAFF. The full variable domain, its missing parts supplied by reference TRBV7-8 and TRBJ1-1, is GAGVSQSPRYKVAKRGQDVALRCDPISGHVSLFWYQQALGQGPEFLTYFQNEAQLDKSGLPSDRFFAERPEGSVSTLKIQRTQQEDSAVYLCASRLGRNTEAFFGQGTRLTVV.

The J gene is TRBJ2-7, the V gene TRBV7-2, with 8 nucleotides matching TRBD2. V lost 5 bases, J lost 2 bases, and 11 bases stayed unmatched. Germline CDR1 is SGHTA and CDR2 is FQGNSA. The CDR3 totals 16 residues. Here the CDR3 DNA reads TGTGCCAGCAGCACGACTAGCGCGTCCAAAACCTACGAGCAGTACTTC. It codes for CASSTTSASKTYEQYF.

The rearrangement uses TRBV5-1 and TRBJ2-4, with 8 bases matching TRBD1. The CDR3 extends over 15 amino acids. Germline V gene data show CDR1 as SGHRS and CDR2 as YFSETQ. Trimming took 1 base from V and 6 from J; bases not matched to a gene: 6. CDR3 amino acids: CASSLIQGAGNIQYF. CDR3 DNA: TGCGCCAGCAGCTTGATTCAGGGGGCCGGAAACATTCAGTACTTC.

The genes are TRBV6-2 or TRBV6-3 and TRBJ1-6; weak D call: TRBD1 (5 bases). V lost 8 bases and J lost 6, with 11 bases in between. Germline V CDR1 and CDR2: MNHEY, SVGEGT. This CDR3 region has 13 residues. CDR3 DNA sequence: TGTGCCAGCTGCCGGCAGGGTAATTCACCCCTCCACTTT. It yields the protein CASCRQGNSPLHF.

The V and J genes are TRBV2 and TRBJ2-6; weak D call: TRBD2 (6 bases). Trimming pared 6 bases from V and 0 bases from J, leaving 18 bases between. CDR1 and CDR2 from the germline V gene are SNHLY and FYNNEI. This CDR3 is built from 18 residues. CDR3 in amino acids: CASRATGTSHSGANVLTF. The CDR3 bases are TGTGCCAGCAGGGCTACCGGGACTTCACACTCTGGGGCCAACGTCCTGACTTTC.

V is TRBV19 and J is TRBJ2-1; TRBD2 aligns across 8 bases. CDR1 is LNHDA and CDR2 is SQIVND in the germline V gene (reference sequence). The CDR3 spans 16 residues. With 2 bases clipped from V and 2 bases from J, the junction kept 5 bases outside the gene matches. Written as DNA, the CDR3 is TGTGCCAGTAGTATACAGCGGGAGAGTACCTACAATGAGCAGTTCTTC. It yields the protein CASSIQRESTYNEQFF.

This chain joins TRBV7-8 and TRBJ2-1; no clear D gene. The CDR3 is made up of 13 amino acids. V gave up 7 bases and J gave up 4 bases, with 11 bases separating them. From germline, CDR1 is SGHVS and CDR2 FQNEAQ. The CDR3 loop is CASNRLPYNEQFF. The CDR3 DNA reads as TGTGCCAGCAACCGTCTACCTTACAATGAGCAGTTCTTC.

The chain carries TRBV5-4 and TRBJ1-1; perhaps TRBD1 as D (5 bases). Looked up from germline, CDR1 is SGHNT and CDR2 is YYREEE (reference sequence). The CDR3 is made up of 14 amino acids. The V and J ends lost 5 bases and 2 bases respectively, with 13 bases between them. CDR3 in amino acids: CASRTGGVNTEAFF. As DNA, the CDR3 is TGTGCCAGCAGGACCGGGGGGGTCAACACTGAAGCTTTCTTT.

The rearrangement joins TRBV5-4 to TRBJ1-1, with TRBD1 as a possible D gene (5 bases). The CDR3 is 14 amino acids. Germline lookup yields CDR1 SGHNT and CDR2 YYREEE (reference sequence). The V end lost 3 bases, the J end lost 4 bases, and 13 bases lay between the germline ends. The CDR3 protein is CASSSGGVGTEAFF. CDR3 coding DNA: TGTGCCAGCAGCTCCGGAGGGGTCGGCACTGAAGCTTTCTTT.

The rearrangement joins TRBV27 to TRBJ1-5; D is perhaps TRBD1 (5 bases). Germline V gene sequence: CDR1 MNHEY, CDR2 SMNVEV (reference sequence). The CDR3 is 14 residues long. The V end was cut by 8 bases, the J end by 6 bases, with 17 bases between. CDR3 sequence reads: CASRLLAGLQPQHF. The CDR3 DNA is TGTGCCAGCCGTCTCTTGGCGGGGCTTCAGCCCCAGCATTTT.

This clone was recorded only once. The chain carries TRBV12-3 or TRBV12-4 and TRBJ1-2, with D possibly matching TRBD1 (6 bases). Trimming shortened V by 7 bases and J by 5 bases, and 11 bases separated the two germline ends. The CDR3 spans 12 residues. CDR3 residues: CASNLGGYGYTF. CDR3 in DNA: TGTGCCAGCAACCTAGGGGGTTATGGCTACACCTTC.

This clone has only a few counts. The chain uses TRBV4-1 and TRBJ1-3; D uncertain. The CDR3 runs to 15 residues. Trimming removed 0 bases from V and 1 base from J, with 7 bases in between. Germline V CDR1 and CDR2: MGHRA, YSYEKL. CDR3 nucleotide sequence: TGCGCCAGCAGCCAAGATTTCGGTTCTGGAAACACCATATATTTT. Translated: CASSQDFGSGNTIYF.

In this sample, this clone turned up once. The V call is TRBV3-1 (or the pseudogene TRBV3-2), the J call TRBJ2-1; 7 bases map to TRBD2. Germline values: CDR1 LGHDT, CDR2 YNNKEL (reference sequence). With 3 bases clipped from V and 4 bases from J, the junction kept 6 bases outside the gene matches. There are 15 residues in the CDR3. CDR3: CASSQGSSGYNEQFF. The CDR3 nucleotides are TGTGCCAGCAGCCAGGGGTCTAGCGGTTACAATGAGCAGTTCTTC.

The CDR3 coding sequence is TGCGCCAGCAGCCCGGACAGGGAGGGCGAAAAACTGTTTTTT. This sequence encodes CASSPDREGEKLFF. The chain recombines TRBV5-1 with TRBJ1-4; 8 bases are a match to TRBD1. V dropped 4 bases and J dropped 8; count of bases not matched to a gene: 7. This CDR3 has 14 amino acids. The V gene's germline CDR1 is SGHRS and CDR2 YFSETQ. The full variable domain, rest sourced from reference TRBV5-1 and TRBJ1-4, is KAGVTQTPRYLIKTRGQQVTLSCSPISGHRSVSWYQQTPGQGLQFLFEYFSETQRNKGNFPGRFSGRQFSNSRSEMNVSTLELGDSALYLCASSPDREGEKLFFGSGTQLSVL.

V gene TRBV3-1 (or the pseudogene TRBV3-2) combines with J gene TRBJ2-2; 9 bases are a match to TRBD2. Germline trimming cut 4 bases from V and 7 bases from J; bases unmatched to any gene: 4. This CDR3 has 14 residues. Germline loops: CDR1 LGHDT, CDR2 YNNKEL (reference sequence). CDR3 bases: TGTGCCAGCAGCCGGGGACTAGCCGGCGGGGAGCTGTTTTTT. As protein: CASSRGLAGGELFF.

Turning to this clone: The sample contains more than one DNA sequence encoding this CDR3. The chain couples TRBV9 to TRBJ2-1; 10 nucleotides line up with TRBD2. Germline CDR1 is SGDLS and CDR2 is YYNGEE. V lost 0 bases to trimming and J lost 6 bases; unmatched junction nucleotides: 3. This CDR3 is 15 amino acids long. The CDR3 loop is CASSVGLAGVNEQFF. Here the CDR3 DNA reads TGTGCCAGCAGCGTAGGTCTAGCGGGAGTCAATGAGCAGTTCTTC.

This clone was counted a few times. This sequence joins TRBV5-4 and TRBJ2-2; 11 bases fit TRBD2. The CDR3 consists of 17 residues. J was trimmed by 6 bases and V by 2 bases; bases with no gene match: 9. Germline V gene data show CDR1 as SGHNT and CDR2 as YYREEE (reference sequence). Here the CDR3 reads CASSLPGLAAGAGELFF. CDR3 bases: TGTGCCAGCAGCTTACCGGGACTAGCGGCTGGCGCCGGGGAGCTGTTTTTT. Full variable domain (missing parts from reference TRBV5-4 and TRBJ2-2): ETGVTQSPTHLIKTRGQQVTLRCSSQSGHNTVSWYQQALGQGPQFIFQYYREEENGRGNFPPRFSGLQFPNYSSELNVNALELDDSALYLCASSLPGLAAGAGELFFGEGSRLTVL.

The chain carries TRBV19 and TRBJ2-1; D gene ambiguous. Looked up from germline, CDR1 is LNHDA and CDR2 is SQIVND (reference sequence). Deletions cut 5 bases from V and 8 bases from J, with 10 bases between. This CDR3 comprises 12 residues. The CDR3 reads CASSVRYYEQFF. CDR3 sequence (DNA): TGTGCCAGTAGTGTGAGGTACTATGAGCAGTTCTTC.